This T cell receptor beta chain was obtained from a study of patients and donors after allogeneic stem cell transplantation (dated by TCRdb to the early 2020s). The CDR3 covers 15 residues, taking in both the cysteine and the phenylalanine. The retained sequence is limited to the CDR3, 45 bases, with the frame set at the first base. The germline V gene (reference sequence) provides CDR1 DFQATT and CDR2 SNEGSKA. The receptor library was made with RT-PCR. Sequenced using a NextSeq 550. The public reads were reanalyzed by TCRdb: fastp trimming at Q25, MiXCR alignment, in-frame beta chains only. One record per CDR3 amino acid sequence lists the most common genes and DNA. Present in this sample are about 230,000 distinct CDR3 sequences, 13% to 15% of which were seen just once. The ten largest make up 11% of the sample. This clonotype was recorded a few times. Its antigen is still unknown. Base-call qualities are not available, and no considerably larger clone is one nucleotide away.

Sequencing used blood, either unsorted or a sorted T cell fraction (not recorded which). This clonotype was obtained from a human donor who was either an allogeneic HSCT recipient or a stem cell or donor lymphocyte infusion donor (not recorded which). It is not recorded whose cells these are; they may come from a transplant donor. The rearrangement combines TRBV20-1 with TRBJ2-3; the D region possibly corresponds to TRBD2 (5 bases align). The DNA is TGCAGCGGTATGGGGAGCCTTTTGAGCACAGATACGCAGTATTTT. Its translation reads: CSGMGSLLSTDTQYF.